What follows are 13 T cell receptor beta chains derived from one specimen sequenced in a study of cytomegalovirus exposure and HLA in healthy donors. The PCR ran on 60 Vbeta and 13 Jbeta primers. The method was immunoSEQ multiplex PCR; TCRdb's version includes in-frame clones alone and lacks a portion of them. Of about 120,000 clones in the sample, roughly 83% were seen once. Sequenced input: PBMCs. The receptors come from a woman younger than 30 in good health and CMV-seropositive.

The V call is TRBV5-4, the J call TRBJ2-5; weak D call: TRBD1 (5 bases). The J call may be mistaken, given a closer DNA end match to TRBJ2-7. The CDR3 runs to 14 residues. Germline-derived CDR1 and CDR2 are SGHNT and YYREEE (reference sequence). CDR3 residues: CASSLGQNSYEQYF. In nucleotides, the CDR3 is TGTGCCAGCAGCTTGGGACAGAACTCCTACGAGCAGTACTTC.

The chain recombines TRBV9 with TRBJ2-1; D unclear. This CDR3 is built from 14 residues. Looked up from germline, CDR1 is SGDLS and CDR2 is YYNGEE. The V gene lost 6 bases and the J gene lost 7 bases, with 17 bases spanning the gap. CDR3 loop: CASTYGDSINEQFF. The CDR3 bases are TGTGCCAGCACATACGGCGACTCAATAAATGAGCAGTTCTTC.

DNA of the CDR3: TGCGCCAGCAGCTTCACAGCGGGAGGCCCATACAATGAGCAGTTCTTC. Its protein product is CASSFTAGGPYNEQFF. The J gene is TRBJ2-1, the V gene TRBV5-1, with 9 positions matching TRBD2. The germline V gene has CDR1 SGHRS and CDR2 YFSETQ. The CDR3 spans 16 residues. The ends lost 2 bases at V and 4 bases at J; junction bases unmatched: 7.

In nucleotides, the CDR3 is TGTGCCAGCCGGGGACAGAACACTGAAGCTTTCTTT. It is translated as CASRGQNTEAFF. This chain joins TRBV28 and TRBJ1-1; possibly TRBD1 for D (6 bases). Trimming removed 8 bases at V and 1 base at J, with 8 bases between. The CDR3 spans 12 residues. Germline V gene sequence: CDR1 MDHEN, CDR2 SYDVKM.

This chain uses TRBV6-5 with TRBJ1-1; possibly TRBD1 for D (5 bases). Germline V gene lookup returns CDR1 MNHEY and CDR2 SVGAGI. V lost 2 bases and J lost 4, with 11 bases in between. This CDR3 region has 14 residues. CDR3 in DNA: TGTGCCAGCAGTTACCTGGACACAGGCACTGAAGCTTTCTTT. This sequence encodes CASSYLDTGTEAFF.

This CDR3 reads CASSFLAGTQETQYF. In nucleotides, the CDR3 is TGCGCCAGCAGCTTCCTAGCGGGGACACAAGAGACCCAGTACTTC. V and J are TRBV5-1 and TRBJ2-5; 9 bases are shared with TRBD2. Germline CDR1 reads SGHRS; CDR2 reads YFSETQ. The CDR3 length is 15 residues. Unmatched junction bases numbered 4, after V lost 2 bases and J lost 2 bases.

The chain carries TRBV27 and TRBJ1-2, with D unclear. With 5 bases removed from V and 4 bases from J, the gap between germline ends came to 5 bases. CDR3 length equals 11 residues. Germline V lookup: CDR1 MNHEY, CDR2 SMNVEV (reference sequence). In nucleotides, the CDR3 is TGTGCCAGCAGTCGGGGCTATGGCTACACCTTC. Protein sequence: CASSRGYGYTF.

The chain employs TRBV9 and TRBJ1-1; weak D call: TRBD1 (6 bases). CDR1 is SGDLS, CDR2 YYNGEE, per germline. The CDR3 contains 14 residues. The V end lost 3 bases, the J end lost 4 bases, and 13 bases lay between the germline ends. The CDR3 spells CASSANTGITEAFF. The CDR3, as DNA: TGTGCCAGCAGCGCCAACACAGGGATCACTGAAGCTTTCTTT.

This chain joins TRBV10-3 and TRBJ1-2; TRBD1 agrees at 9 bases. V trimming: 4 bases; J trimming: 4 bases; junction bases outside the gene matches: 16. Germline V lookup: CDR1 ENHRY, CDR2 SYGVKD. The CDR3 length is 18 residues. CDR3 bases: TGTGCCATCAGTGGACCCCCCGAAACAGGGGGCGCATCCTATGGCTACACCTTC. Encoded protein: CAISGPPETGGASYGYTF.

The CDR3 DNA reads TGTGCCTGGAGTGTCGGGAGGGTGAAGGAGACCCAGTACTTC. Encoded protein: CAWSVGRVKETQYF. The gene calls are TRBV30 and TRBJ2-5, with 8 bases fitting TRBD2. Germline CDR1 GTSNPN, CDR2 SVGIG (reference sequence). Trimming at V came to 0 bases and at J to 5 bases, leaving 5 bases not matched to a gene. CDR3 size: 14 residues.

V and J are TRBV6-5 and TRBJ2-5; possibly TRBD2 for D (6 bases). V was cut by 6 bases and J by 3 bases, with 14 bases left in between. The germline CDR1 and CDR2 sequences are MNHEY and SVGAGI. CDR3 length equals 14 residues. CDR3: CASSPQGGKETQYF. In nucleotides, the CDR3 is TGTGCCAGCAGCCCGCAGGGCGGGAAAGAGACCCAGTACTTC.

The chain carries TRBV5-1 and TRBJ2-4, with 10 bases that match TRBD1. Germline V gives CDR1 SGHRS, CDR2 YFSETQ. Germline trimming cut 4 bases from V and 9 bases from J; bases unmatched to any gene: 4. The CDR3 runs to 13 residues. CDR3 region: CASSLGQGGIQYF. The CDR3 DNA follows: TGCGCCAGCAGCCTAGGACAGGGGGGCATTCAGTACTTC.

The rearrangement joins TRBV4-1 to TRBJ2-7; 10 bases agree with TRBD1. V shed 2 bases, J shed 4 bases, and the junction held 8 bases outside the gene matches. The CDR3 is 16 amino acids. Germline V gives CDR1 MGHRA, CDR2 YSYEKL. The CDR3 sequence is CASSQPRDRGGYEQYF. As DNA, the CDR3 is TGCGCCAGCAGCCAACCCCGGGACAGGGGAGGGTACGAGCAGTACTTC.